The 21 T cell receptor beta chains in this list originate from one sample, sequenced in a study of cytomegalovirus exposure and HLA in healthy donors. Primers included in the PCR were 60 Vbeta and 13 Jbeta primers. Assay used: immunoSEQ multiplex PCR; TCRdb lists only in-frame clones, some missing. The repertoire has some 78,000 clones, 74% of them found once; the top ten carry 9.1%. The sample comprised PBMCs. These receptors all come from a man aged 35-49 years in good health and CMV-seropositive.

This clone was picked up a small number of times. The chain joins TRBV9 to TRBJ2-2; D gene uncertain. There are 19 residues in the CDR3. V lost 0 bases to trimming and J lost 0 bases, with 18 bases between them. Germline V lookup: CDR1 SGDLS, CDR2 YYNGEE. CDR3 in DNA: TGTGCCAGCAGCGTAGCTCTTCTGTCACAGACCTCGAACACCGGGGAGCTGTTTTTT. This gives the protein CASSVALLSQTSNTGELFF.

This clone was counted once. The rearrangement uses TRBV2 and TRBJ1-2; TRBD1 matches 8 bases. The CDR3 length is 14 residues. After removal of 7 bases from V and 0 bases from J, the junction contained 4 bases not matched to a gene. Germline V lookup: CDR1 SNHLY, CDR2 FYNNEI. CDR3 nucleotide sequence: TGTGCCAGCAACAGACAGGGGCCTAACTATGGCTACACCTTC. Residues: CASNRQGPNYGYTF.

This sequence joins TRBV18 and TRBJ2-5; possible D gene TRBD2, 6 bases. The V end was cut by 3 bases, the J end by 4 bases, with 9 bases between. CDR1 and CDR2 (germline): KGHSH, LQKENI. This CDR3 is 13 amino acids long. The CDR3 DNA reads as TGTGCCAGCTCACCCGGGGGAGCAGAGACCCAGTACTTC. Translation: CASSPGGAETQYF.

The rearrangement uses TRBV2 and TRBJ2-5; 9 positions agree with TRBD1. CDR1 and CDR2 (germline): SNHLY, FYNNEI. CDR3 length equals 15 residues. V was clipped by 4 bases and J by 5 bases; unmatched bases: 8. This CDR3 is CASSARGTGMETQYF. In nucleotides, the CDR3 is TGTGCCAGCAGTGCCAGGGGGACAGGGATGGAGACCCAGTACTTC.

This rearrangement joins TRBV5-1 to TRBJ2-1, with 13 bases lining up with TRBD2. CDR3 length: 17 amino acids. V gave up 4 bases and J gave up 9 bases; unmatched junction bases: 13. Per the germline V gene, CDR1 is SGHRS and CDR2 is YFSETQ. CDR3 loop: CASSKQLPGLAGTEQFF. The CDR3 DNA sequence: TGCGCCAGCAGCAAGCAACTCCCGGGACTAGCGGGAACTGAGCAGTTCTTC.

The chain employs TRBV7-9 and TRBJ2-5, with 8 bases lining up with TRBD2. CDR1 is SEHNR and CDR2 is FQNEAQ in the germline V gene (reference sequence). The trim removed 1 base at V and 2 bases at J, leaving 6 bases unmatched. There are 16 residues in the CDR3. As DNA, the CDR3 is TGTGCCAGCAGCTTAGGGGCGGGGGGACGGCAAGAGACCCAGTACTTC. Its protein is CASSLGAGGRQETQYF.

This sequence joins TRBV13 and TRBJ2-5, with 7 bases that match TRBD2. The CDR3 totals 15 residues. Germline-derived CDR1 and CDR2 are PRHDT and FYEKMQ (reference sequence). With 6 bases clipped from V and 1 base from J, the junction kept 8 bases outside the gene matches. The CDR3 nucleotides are TGTGCCAGCAGTCCCCGAAGCGGGGCCCAAGAGACCCAGTACTTC. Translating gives CASSPRSGAQETQYF.

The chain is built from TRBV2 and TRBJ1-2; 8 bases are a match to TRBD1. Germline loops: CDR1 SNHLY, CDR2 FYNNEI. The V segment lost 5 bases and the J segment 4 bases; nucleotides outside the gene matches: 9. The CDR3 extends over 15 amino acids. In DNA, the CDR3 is TGTGCCAGCAGTTATGACCAGGGGGCTCGCTATGGCTACACCTTC. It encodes CASSYDQGARYGYTF.

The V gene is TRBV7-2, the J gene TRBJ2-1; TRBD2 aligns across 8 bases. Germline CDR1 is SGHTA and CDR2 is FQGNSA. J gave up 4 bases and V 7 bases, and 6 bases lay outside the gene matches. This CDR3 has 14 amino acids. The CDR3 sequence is CASKPGGGYNEQFF. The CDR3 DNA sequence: TGTGCCAGCAAACCGGGAGGGGGGTACAATGAGCAGTTCTTC.

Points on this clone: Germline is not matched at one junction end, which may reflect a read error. CDR3 sequence (DNA): TGTGCCAGCAGCTTAGATAAGGGGGCCCTAGGTTTC. Its translation is CASSLDKGALGF. The chain joins TRBV11-2 to TRBJ2-6, with 7 bases aligning to TRBD1. The germline V gene encodes CDR1 SGHAT and CDR2 FQNNGV. The CDR3 contains 12 residues.

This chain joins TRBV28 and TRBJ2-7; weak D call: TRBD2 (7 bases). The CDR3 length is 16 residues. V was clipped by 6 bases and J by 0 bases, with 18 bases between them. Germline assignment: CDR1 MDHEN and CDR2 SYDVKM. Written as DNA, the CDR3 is TGTGCCAGCAGCCCTCGGGGGGCAGAGTCCTCCTACGAGCAGTACTTC. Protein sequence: CASSPRGAESSYEQYF.

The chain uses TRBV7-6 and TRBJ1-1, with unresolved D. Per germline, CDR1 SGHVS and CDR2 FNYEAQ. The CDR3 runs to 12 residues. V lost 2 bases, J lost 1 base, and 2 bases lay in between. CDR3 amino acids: CASSLQNTEAFF. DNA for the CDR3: TGTGCCAGCAGCTTACAGAACACTGAAGCTTTCTTT.

CDR3 protein: CASSHTGGLGTGELFF. CDR3 in DNA: TGTGCCAGCAGCCACACAGGGGGATTAGGCACCGGGGAGCTGTTTTTT. V usage is TRBV7-6 and J usage is TRBJ2-2; 8 bases are shared with TRBD1. CDR3 length: 16 amino acids. Germline V gene lookup returns CDR1 SGHVS and CDR2 FNYEAQ. V lost 5 bases to trimming and J lost 4 bases; unmatched junction nucleotides: 9.

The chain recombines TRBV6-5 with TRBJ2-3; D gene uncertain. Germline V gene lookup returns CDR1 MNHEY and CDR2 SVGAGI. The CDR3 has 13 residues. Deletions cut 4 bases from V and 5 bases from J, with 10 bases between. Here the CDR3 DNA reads TGTGCCAGCAGTTCTCTATCCCGAGATACGCAGTATTTT. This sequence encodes CASSSLSRDTQYF.

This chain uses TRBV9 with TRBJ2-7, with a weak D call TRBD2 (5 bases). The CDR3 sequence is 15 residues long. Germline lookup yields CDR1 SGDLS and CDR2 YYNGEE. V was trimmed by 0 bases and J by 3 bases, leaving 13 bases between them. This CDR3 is CASSVGEPPNYEQYF. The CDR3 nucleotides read TGTGCCAGCAGCGTAGGGGAGCCTCCTAACTACGAGCAGTACTTC.

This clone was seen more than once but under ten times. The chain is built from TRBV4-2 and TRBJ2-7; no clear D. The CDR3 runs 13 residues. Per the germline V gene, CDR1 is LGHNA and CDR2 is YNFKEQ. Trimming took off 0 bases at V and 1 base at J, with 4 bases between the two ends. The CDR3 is CASSQDRSYEQYF. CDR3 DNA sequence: TGTGCCAGCAGCCAAGACAGGTCCTACGAGCAGTACTTC.

The CDR3 loop is CASSGSRGYEQYF. CDR3 nucleotides: TGTGCCAGCAGTGGCAGCAGGGGCTACGAGCAGTACTTC. The V and J genes are TRBV27 and TRBJ2-5; maybe TRBD1 (6 bases). TRBJ2-7 explains the end of the DNA better; the J call may be wrong. Germline V gives CDR1 MNHEY, CDR2 SMNVEV (reference sequence). The CDR3 consists of 13 residues.

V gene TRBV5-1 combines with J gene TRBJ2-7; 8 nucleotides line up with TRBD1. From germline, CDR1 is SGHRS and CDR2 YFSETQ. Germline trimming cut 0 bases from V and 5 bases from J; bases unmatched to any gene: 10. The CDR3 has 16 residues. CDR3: CASSLARADRVHEQYF. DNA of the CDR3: TGCGCCAGCAGCTTGGCCCGGGCGGACAGGGTACACGAGCAGTACTTC.

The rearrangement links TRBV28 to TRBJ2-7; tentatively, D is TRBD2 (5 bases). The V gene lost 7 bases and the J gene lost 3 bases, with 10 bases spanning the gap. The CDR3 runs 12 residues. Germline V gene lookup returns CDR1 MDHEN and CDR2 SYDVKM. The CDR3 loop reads CASTGRIYEQYF. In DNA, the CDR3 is TGTGCCAGCACTGGGAGAATCTACGAGCAGTACTTC.

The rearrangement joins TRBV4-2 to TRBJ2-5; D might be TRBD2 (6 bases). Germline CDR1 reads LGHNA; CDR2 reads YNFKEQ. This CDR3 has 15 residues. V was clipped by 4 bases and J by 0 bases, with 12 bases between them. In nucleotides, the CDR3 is TGTGCCAGCAGCCGAATCCGGGACTACCAAGAGACCCAGTACTTC. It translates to CASSRIRDYQETQYF.

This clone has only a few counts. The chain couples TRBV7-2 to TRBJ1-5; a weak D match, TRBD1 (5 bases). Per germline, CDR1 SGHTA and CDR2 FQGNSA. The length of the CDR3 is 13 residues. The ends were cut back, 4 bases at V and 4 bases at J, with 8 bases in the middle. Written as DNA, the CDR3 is TGTGCCAGCAGCTCGACAGAAAATCAGCCCCAGCATTTT. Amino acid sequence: CASSSTENQPQHF. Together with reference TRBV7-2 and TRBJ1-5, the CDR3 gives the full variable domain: GAGVSQSPSNKVTEKGKDVELRCDPISGHTALYWYRQSLGQGLEFLIYFQGNSAPDKSGLPSDRFSAERTGGSVSTLTIQRTQQEDSAVYLCASSSTENQPQHFGDGTRLSIL.